This T cell receptor beta chain was sequenced during a study of blood T cell repertoires in COVID-19. Study-level background: Sources were T cells, B-cell-depleted T cells, or PBMCs; the material itself was cDNA or gDNA.

Residents of about two dozen US areas, aged about 18 to 89 years, made up the participants. Clinical history reported by participants formed the basis on which cohorts were assigned. This clone was seen many times. One junction end does not reproduce the germline sequence, and a read error may be involved. The protocol was immunoSEQ multiplex PCR, while the TCRdb copy is restricted to in-frame clones and leaves out a portion. The sample has under 350,000 clones, 85% to 90% seen once. The CDR3 has 13 residues. Germline V gene lookup returns CDR1 SGHAT and CDR2 FQNNGV. What was sequenced was PBMCs or T cells enriched from blood (not recorded which). V is TRBV11-2 and J is TRBJ2-7; tentatively, D is TRBD2 (6 bases). The TCR comes from a young man who had recovered from COVID-19. The CDR3 nucleotides read TGTGCCAGCAGCTTAGGGACGTACGGGGACTTACACTTC. Amino acid sequence: CASSLGTYGDLHF.